This entry is about one T cell receptor (beta chain). Its antigen is still unknown. The sample belongs to a study of shared clonotypes between healthy human individuals. Findings and limits, study-wide: Incompleteness in sorted-subset sequencing, despite large depth, was shown by rarefaction.

Assay: immunoSEQ multiplex PCR; the TCRdb copy retains only in-frame clones and omits some. This sample has 1.6 million or so clones, with roughly 96% found just once. Donors had no recently reported acute infections or vaccinations and were HIV-negative. Every donor, a Caucasian adult, lived in Nashville, Tennessee. After removal of 0 bases from V and 5 bases from J, the junction contained 7 bases not matched to a gene. Per germline, CDR1 SQVTM and CDR2 ANQGSEA. This CDR3 is built from 15 residues. The specimen was naive CD4+ T cells sorted from blood. The subset is: CD45RA+ positively selected. V gene TRBV29-1 combines with J gene TRBJ2-1, with 7 nucleotides matching TRBD1. The sequence was obtained from a man younger than 40 in good health. CDR3 nucleotide sequence: TGCAGCGTTGAAGATCTGGGACAGACAAACAATGAGCAGTTCTTC. Its protein product is CSVEDLGQTNNEQFF.